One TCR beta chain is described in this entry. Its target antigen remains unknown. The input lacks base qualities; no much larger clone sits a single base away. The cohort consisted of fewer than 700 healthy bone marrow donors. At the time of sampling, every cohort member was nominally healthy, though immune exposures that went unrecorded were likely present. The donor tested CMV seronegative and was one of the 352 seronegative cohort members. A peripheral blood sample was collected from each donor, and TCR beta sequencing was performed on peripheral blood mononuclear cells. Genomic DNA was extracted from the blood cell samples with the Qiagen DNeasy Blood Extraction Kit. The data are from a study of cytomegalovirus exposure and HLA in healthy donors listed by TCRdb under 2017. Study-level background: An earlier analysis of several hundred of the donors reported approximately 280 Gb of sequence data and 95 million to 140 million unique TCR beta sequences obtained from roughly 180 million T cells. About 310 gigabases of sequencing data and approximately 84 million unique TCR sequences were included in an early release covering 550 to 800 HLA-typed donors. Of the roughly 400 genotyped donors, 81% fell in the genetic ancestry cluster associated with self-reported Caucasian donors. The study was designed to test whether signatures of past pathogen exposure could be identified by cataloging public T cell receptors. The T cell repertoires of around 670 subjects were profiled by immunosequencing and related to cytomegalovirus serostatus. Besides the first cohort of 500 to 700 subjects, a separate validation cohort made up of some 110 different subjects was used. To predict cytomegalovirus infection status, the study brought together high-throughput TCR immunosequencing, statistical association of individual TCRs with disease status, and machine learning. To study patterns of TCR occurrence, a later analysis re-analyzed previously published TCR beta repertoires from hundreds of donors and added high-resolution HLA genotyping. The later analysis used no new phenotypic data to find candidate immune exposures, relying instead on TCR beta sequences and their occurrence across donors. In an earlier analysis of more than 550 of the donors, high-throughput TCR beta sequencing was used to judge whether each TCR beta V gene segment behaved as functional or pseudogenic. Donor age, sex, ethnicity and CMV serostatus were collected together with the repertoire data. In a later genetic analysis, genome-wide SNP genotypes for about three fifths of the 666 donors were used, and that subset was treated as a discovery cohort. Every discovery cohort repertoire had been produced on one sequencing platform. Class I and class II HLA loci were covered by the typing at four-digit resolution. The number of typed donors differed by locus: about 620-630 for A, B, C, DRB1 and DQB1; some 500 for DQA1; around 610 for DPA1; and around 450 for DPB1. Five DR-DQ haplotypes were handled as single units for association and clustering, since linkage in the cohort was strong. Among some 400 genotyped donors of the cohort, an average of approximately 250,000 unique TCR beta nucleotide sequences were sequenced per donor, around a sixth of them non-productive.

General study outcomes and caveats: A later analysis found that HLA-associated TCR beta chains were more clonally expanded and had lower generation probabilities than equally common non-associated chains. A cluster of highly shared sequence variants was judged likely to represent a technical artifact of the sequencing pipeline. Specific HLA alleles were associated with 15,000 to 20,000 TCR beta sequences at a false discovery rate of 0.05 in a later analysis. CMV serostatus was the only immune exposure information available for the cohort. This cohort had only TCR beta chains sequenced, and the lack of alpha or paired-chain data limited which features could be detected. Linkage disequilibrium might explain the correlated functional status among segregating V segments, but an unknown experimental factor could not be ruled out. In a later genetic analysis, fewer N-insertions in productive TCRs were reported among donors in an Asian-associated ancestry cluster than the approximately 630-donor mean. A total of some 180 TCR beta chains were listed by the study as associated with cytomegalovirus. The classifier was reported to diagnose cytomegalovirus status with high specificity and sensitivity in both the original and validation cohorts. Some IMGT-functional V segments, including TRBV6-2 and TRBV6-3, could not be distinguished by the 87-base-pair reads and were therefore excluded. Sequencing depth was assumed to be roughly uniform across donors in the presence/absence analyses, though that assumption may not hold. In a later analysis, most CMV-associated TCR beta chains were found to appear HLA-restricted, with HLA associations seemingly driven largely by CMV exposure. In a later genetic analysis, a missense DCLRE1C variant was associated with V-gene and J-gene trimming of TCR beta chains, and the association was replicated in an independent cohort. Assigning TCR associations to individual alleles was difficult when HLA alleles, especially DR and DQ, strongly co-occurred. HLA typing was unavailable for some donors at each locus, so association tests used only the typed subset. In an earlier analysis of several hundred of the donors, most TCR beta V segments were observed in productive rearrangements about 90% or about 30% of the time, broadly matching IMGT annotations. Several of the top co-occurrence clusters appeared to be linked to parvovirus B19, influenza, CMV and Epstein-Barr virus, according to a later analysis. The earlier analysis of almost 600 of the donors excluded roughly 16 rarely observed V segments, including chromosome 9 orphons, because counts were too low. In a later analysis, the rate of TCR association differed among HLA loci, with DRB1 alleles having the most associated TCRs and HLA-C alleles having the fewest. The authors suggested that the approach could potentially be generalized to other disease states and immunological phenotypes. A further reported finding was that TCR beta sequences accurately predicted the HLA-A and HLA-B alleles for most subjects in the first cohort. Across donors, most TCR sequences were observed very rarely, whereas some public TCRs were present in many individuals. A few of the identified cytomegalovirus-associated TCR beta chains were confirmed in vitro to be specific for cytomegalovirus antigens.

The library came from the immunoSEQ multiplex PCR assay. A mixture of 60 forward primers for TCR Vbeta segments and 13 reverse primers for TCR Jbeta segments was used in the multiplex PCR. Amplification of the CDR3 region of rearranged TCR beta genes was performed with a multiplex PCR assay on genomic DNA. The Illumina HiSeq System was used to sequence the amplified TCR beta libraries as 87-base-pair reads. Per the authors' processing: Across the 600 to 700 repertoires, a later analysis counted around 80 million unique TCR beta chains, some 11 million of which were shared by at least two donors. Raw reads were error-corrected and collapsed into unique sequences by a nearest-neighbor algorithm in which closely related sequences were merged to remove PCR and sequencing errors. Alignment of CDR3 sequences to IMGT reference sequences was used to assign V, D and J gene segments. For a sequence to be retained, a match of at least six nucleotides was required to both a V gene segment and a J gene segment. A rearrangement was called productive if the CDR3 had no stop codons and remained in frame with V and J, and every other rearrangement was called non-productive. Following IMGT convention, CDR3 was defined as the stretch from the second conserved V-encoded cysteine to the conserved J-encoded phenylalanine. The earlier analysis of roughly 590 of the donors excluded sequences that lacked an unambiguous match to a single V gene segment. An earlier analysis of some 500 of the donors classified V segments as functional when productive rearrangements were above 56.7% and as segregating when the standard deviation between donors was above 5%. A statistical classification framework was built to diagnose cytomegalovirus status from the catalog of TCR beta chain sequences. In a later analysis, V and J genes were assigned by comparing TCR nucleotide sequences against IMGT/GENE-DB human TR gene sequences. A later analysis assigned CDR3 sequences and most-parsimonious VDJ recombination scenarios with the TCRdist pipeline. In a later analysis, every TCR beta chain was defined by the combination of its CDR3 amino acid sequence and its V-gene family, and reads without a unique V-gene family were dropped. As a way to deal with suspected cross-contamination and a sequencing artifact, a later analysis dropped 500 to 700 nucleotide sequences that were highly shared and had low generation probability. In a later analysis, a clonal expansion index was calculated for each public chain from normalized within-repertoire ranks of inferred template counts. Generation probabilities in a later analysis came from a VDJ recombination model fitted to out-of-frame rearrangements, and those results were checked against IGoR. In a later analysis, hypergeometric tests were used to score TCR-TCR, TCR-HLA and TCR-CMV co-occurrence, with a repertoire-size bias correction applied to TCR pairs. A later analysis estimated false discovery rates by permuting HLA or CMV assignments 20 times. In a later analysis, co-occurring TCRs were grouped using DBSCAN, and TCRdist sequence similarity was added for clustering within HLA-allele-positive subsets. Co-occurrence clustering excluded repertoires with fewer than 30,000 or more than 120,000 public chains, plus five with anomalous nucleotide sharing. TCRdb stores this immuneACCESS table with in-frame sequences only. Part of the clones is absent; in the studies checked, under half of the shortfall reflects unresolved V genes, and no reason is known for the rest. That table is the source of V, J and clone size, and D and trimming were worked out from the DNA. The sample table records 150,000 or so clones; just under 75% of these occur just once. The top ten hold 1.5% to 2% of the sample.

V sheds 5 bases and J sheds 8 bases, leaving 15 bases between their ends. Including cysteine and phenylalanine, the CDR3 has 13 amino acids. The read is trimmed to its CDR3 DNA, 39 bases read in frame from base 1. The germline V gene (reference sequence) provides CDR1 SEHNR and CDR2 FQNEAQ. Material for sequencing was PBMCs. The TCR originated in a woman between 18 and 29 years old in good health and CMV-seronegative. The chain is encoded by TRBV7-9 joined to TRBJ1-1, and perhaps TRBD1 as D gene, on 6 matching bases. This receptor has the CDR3 CASSTDTGTEAFF. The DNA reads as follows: TGTGCCAGCAGCACCGACACAGGGACCGAAGCTTTCTTT.